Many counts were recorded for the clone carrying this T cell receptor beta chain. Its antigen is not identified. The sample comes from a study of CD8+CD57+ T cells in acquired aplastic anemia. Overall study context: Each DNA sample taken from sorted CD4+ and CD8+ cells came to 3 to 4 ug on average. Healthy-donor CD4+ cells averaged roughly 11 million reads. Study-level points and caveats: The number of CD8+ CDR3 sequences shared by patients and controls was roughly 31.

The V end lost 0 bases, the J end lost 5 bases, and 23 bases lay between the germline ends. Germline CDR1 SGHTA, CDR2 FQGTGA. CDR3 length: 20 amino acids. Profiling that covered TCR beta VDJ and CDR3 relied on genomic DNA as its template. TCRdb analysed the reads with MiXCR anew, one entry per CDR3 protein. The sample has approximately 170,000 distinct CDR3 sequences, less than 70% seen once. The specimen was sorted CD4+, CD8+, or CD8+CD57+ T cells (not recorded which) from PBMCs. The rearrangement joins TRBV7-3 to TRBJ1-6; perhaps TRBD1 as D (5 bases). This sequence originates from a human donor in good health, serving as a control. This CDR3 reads CASSLTQIKGSEPNNSPLHF. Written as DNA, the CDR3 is TGTGCCAGCAGCTTAACCCAAATAAAGGGGTCCGAGCCCAATAATTCACCCCTCCACTTT.